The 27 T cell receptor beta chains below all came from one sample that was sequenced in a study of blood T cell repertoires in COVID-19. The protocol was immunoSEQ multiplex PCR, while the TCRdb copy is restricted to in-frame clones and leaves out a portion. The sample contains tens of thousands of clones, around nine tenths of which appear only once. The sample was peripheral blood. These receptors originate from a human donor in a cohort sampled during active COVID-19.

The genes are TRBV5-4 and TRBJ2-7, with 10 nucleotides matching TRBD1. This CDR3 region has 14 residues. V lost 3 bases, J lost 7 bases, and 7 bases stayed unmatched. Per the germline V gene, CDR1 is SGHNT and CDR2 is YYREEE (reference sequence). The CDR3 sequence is CASSWDRGVSEQYF. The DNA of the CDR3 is TGTGCCAGCAGCTGGGACAGGGGAGTATCAGAGCAGTACTTC.

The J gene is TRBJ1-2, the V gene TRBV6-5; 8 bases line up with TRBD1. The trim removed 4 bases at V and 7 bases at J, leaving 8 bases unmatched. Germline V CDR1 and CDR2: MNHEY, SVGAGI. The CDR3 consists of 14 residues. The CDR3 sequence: CASSWAGGAIGYTF. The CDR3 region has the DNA TGTGCCAGCAGTTGGGCAGGGGGCGCGATTGGCTACACCTTC.

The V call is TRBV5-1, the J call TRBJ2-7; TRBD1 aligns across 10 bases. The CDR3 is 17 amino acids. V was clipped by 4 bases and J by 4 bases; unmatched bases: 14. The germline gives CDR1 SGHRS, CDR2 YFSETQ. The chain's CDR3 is CASSRVLQGQGFYEQYF. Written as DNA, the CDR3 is TGCGCCAGCAGCCGAGTTTTACAGGGACAGGGGTTTTACGAGCAGTACTTC.

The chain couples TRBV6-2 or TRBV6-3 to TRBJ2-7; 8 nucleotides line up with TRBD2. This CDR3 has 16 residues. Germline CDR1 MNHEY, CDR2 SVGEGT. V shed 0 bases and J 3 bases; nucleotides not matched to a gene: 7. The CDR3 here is CASSYSRVAGFYEQYF. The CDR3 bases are TGTGCCAGCAGTTACTCACGGGTAGCGGGGTTCTACGAGCAGTACTTC.

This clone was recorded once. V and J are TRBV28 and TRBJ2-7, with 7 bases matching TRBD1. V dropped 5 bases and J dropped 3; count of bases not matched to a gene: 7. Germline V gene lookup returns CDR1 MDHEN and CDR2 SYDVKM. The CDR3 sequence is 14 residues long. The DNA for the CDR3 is TGTGCCAGCAGTCCCAGAGGGGGCAACTACGAGCAGTACTTC. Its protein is CASSPRGGNYEQYF.

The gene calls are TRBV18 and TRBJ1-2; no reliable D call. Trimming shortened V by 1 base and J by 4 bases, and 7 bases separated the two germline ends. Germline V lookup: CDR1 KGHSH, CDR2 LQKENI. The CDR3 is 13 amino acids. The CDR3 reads CASSPQLRYGYTF. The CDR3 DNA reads TGTGCCAGCTCACCACAACTTCGCTATGGCTACACCTTC.

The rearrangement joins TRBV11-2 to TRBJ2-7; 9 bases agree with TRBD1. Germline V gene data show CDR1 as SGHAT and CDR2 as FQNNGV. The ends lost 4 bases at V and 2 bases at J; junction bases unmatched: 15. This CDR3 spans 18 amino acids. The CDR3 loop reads CASSSLRGPRQGAYEQYF. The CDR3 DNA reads TGTGCCAGCAGCTCCTTGCGGGGTCCTCGACAGGGGGCCTACGAGCAGTACTTC.

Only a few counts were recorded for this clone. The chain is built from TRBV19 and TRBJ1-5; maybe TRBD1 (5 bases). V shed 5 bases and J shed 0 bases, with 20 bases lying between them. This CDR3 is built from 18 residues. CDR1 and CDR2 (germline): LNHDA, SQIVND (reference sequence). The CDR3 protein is CASSPRGETYFSNQPQHF. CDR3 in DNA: TGTGCCAGTAGTCCTCGGGGGGAGACCTATTTTAGCAATCAGCCCCAGCATTTT.

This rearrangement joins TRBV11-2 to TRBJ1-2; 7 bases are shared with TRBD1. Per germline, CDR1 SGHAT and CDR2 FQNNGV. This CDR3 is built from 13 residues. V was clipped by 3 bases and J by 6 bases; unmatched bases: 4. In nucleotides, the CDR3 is TGTGCCAGCAGCTTCGGCAGGGGGAATGGCTACACCTTC. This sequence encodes CASSFGRGNGYTF.

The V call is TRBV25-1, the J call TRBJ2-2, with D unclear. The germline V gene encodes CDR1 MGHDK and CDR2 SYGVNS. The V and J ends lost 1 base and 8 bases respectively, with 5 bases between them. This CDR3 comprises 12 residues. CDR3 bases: TGTGCCAGCAGTGAATTGAGAGGGGAGCTGTTTTTT. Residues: CASSELRGELFF.

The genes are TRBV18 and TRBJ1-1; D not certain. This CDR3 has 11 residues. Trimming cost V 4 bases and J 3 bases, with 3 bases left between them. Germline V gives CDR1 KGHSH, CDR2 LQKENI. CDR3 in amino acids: CASSRDTEAFF. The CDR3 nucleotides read TGTGCCAGCTCACGAGACACTGAAGCTTTCTTT.

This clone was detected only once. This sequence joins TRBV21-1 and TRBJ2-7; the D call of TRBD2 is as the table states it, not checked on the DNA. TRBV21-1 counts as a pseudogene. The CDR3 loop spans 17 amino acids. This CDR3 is CASSKSASGGATYEQYF. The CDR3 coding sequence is TGTGCCAGCAGCAAAAGCGCTAGCGGGGGGGCAACCTACGAGCAGTACTTC.

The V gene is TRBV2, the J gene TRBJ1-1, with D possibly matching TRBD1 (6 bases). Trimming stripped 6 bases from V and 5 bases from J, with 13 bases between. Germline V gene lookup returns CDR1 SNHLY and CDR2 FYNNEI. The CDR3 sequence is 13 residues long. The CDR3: CASSTGFLTEAFF. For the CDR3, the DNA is TGTGCCAGCAGCACAGGGTTTTTGACTGAAGCTTTCTTT. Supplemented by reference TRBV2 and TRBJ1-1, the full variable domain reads EPEVTQTPSHQVTQMGQEVILRCVPISNHLYFYWYRQILGQKVEFLVSFYNNEISEKSEIFDDQFSVERPDGSNFTLKIRSTKLEDSAMYFCASSTGFLTEAFFGQGTRLTVV.

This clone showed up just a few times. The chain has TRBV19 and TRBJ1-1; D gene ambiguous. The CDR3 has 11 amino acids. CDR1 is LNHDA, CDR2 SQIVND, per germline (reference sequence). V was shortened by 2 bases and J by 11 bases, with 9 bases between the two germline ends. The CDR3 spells CASSIFYEAFF. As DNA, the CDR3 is TGTGCCAGTAGTATATTCTATGAGGCTTTCTTT.

The CDR3 loop reads CASSPTGYEQYF. DNA for the CDR3: TGTGCCAGCAGTCCTACAGGCTACGAGCAGTACTTC. This chain connects TRBV7-9 to TRBJ2-7; TRBD1 is a possible D gene (5 bases). This CDR3 has 12 amino acids. Germline CDR1 SEHNR, CDR2 FQNEAQ (reference sequence). With 6 bases removed from V and 3 bases from J, the gap between germline ends came to 9 bases.

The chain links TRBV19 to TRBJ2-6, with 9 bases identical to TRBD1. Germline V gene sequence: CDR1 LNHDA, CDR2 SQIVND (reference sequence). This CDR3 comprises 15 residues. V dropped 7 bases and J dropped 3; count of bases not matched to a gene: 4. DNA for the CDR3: TGTGCCAGTAAACAGGGGGCTGATGGGGCCAACGTCCTGACTTTC. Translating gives CASKQGADGANVLTF.

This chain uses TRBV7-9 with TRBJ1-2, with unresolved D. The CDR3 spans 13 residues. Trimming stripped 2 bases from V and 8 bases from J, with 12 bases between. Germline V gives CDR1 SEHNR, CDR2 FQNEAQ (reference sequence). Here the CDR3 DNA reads TGTGCCAGCAGCTTAATCGTTGTCGAGGGCTACACCTTC. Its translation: CASSLIVVEGYTF.

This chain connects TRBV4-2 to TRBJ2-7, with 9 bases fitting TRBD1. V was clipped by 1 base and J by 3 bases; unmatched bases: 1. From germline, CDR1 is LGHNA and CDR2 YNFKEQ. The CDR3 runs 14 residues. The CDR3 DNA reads TGTGCCAGCAGCCAAGGGACAGGGGTCTACGAGCAGTACTTC. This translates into CASSQGTGVYEQYF.

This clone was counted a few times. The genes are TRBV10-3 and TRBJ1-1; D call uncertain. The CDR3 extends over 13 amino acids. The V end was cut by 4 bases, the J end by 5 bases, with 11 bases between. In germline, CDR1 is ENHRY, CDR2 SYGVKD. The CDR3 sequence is CAISVQVWTEAFF. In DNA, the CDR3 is TGTGCCATCAGTGTCCAGGTTTGGACTGAAGCTTTCTTT.

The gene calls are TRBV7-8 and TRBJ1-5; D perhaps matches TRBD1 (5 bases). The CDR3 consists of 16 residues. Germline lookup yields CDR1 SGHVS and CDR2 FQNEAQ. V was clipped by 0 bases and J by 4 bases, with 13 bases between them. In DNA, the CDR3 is TGTGCCAGCAGCTTAGCGCAGGGACTGACTAATCAGCCCCAGCATTTT. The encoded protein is CASSLAQGLTNQPQHF. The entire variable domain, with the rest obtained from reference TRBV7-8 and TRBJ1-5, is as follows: GAGVSQSPRYKVAKRGQDVALRCDPISGHVSLFWYQQALGQGPEFLTYFQNEAQLDKSGLPSDRFFAERPEGSVSTLKIQRTQQEDSAVYLCASSLAQGLTNQPQHFGDGTRLSIL.

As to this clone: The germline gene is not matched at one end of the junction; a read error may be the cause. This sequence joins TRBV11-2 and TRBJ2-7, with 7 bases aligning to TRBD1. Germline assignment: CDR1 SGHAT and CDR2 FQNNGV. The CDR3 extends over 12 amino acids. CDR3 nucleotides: TGTGCCAGCAGCTTAGGACAGGGAAAGAAATTCTTC. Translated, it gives CASSLGQGKKFF. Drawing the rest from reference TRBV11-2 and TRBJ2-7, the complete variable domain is EAGVAQSPRYKIIEKRQSVAFWCNPISGHATLYWYQQILGQGPKLLIQFQNNGVVDDSQLPKDRFSAERLKGVDSTLKIQPAKLEDSAVYLCASSLGQGKKFFGPGTRLTVT.

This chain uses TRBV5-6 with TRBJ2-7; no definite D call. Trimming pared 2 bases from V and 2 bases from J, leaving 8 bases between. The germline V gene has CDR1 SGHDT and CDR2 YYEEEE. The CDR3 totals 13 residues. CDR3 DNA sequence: TGTGCCAGCAGCTTACAATCGACCTACGAGCAGTACTTC. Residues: CASSLQSTYEQYF.

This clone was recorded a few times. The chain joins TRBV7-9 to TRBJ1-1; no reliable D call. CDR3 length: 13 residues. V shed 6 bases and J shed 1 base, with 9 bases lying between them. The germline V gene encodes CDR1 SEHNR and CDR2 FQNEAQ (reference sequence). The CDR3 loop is CASRSLRNTEAFF. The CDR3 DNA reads TGTGCCAGCAGGTCCCTCAGGAACACTGAAGCTTTCTTT.

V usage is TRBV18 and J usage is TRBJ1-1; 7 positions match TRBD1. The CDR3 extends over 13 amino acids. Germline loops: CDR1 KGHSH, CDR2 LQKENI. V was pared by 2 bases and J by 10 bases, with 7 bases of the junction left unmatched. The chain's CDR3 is CASSPGRGQGAFF. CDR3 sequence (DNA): TGTGCCAGCTCACCAGGAAGGGGGCAAGGAGCTTTCTTT.

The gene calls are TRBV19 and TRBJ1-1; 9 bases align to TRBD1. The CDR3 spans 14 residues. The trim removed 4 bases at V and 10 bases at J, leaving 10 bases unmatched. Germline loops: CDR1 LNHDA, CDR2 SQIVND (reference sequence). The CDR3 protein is CASSTGQGFSSAFF. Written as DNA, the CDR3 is TGTGCCAGTAGTACAGGACAGGGGTTCTCCTCAGCTTTCTTT. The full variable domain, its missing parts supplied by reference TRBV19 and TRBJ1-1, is DGGITQSPKYLFRKEGQNVTLSCEQNLNHDAMYWYRQDPGQGLRLIYYSQIVNDFQKGDIAEGYSVSREKKESFPLTVTSAQKNPTAFYLCASSTGQGFSSAFFGQGTRLTVV.

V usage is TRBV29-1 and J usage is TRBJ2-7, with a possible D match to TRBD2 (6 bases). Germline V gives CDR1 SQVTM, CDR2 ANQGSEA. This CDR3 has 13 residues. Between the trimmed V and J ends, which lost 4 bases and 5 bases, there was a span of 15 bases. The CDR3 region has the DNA TGCAGCGTTGCAAGAGGGCGGGGCAACGAGCAGTACTTC. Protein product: CSVARGRGNEQYF.

The CDR3 DNA sequence: TGTGCCAGCAGTCTACAGGGGAACCCCTTCTATGGCTACACCTTC. Amino acids: CASSLQGNPFYGYTF. The rearrangement links TRBV6-2 or TRBV6-3 to TRBJ1-2; 7 bases are a match to TRBD1. CDR1 is MNHEY and CDR2 is SVGEGT in the germline V gene. V trimming: 5 bases; J trimming: 4 bases; junction bases outside the gene matches: 10. The CDR3 is 15 residues long.